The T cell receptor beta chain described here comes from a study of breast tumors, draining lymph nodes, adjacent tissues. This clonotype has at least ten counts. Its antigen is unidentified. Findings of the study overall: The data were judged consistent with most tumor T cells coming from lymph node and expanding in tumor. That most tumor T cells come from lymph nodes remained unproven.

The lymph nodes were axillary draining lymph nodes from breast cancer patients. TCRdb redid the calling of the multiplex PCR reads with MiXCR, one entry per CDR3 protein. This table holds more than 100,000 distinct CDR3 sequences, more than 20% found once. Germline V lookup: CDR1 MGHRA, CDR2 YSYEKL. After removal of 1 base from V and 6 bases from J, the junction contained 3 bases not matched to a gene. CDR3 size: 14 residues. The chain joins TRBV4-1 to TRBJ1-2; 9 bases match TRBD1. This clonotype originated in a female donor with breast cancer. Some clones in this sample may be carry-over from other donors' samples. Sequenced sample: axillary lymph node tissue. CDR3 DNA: TGCGCCAGCAGCCAAGGGCGGGACAGGGATGGCTACACCTTC. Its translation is CASSQGRDRDGYTF.